These T cell receptor beta chains were read from a single sample in a study of T cell repertoires in ileal Crohn's disease. TCRdb's copy holds only in-frame clones and misses some; the assay was immunoSEQ multiplex PCR. The table lists about 18,000 clones, approximately 60% of them singletons. The material sequenced was ileal tissue. The source is an adult with Crohn's disease. The CDR3 runs from the conserved cysteine through the conserved F or W. A D gene is named only where the DNA matches it firmly. Where a row states a size, it is once, few, many or the class of an expanded clone; other rows omit it.

.,TRBJ2-5,TRBD1,TRBV7-2,TGTGCCAGCAAACTGACCCGGGACAGGGGAGAGACCCAGTACTTC,CASKLTRDRGETQYF
.,TRBJ2-2,.,TRBV27,TGTGCCAGCAGTTTTATAGCGTTAACCGGGGAGCTGTTTTTT,CASSFIALTGELFF
few,TRBJ2-1,TRBD2,TRBV6-6,TGTGCCAGCAGTCAAACCGGGACTAGCGGCAGGTGGGGGCAGTTCTTC,CASSQTGTSGRWGQFF
medium-sized,TRBJ1-2,TRBD1,TRBV19,TGTGCCAGTAGACGGACAGGATCCTTGGCTAACTATGGCTACACCTTC,CASRRTGSLANYGYTF
.,TRBJ1-5,TRBD1,TRBV10-2,TGCGCCAGCGCCGGGACAGGGGGCTTCGGTAGCAATCAGCCCCAGCATTTT,CASAGTGGFGSNQPQHF
.,TRBJ1-5,TRBD1,TRBV2,TGTGCCAGCAGTGGACAGGGGAGCACGCTTAATCAGCCCCAGCATTTT,CASSGQGSTLNQPQHF
.,TRBJ1-1,.,TRBV6-1,TGTGCCAGCAGAGAACCGGGACTTTACACTGAAGCTTTCTTT,CASREPGLYTEAFF
.,TRBJ2-7,TRBD2,TRBV5-6,TGTGCCAGCAGCTTGGGGGTCGGCGGGGGGCAGTACTTC,CASSLGVGGGQYF
.,TRBJ2-5,.,TRBV9,TGTGCCAGCAGCCCCCACCAGACAGAAGAGACCCAGTACTTC,CASSPHQTEETQYF
few,TRBJ2-1,.,TRBV6-5,TGTGCCAGCAACAAAGGGGATGAGCAGTTCTTC,CASNKGDEQFF
.,TRBJ1-2,.,TRBV27,TGTGCCAGCAGTTCCGGACATTATGGCTACACCTTC,CASSSGHYGYTF
few,TRBJ2-7,TRBD1,TRBV28,TGTGCCAGTAGAGACAGGGGGCTCACCGAGCAGTACTTC,CASRDRGLTEQYF
.,TRBJ1-1,.,TRBV5-4,TGTGCCAGCAGTCAAGGGGGCACTGAAGCTTTCTTT,CASSQGGTEAFF
few,TRBJ1-1,.,TRBV11-3,TGTGCCAGCAGCGCCTCTATTTCATCAGAAGCTTTCTTT,CASSASISSEAFF
.,TRBJ2-5,TRBD2,TRBV5-1,TGCGCCAGCAGCCCCGGGGTAGCGGGAGTGCAAGAGTACTTC,CASSPGVAGVQEYF
.,TRBJ2-1,.,TRBV7-9,TGTGCCAGCAGCCCCCTTTTGACTATTGGTACTGAGCAGTTCTTC,CASSPLLTIGTEQFF
.,TRBJ2-3,TRBD1,TRBV20-1,TGCAGTACTGGACAGGGGTATTTT,CSTGQGYF
.,TRBJ1-1,.,TRBV14,TGTGCCAGCAGCCAAGATCTGGGAGGGTCTGAAGCTTTCTTT,CASSQDLGGSEAFF
.,TRBJ1-5,.,TRBV6-1,TGTGCCAGCAAACCGGGACTGAATCAGCCCCAGCATTTT,CASKPGLNQPQHF
.,TRBJ1-2,.,TRBV9,TGTGCCAGCAGCGTAGCCCCCCGTTGCTATGGCTACACCTTC,CASSVAPRCYGYTF
.,TRBJ2-1,TRBD2,TRBV5-1,TGCGCCAGCAGCTCAGGACTAGTTAGCTCCTACAATGAGCAGTTCTTC,CASSSGLVSSYNEQFF
.,TRBJ2-1,.,TRBV2,TGTGCCAGCAGTGCCCGACAGGCCCGCGGTGAGCAGTTCTTC,CASSARQARGEQFF
.,TRBJ1-1,.,TRBV10-3,TGTGCCATCAGTGAATCGGAGCGACAGGTGTCCACTGAAGCTTTCTTT,CAISESERQVSTEAFF
.,TRBJ2-7,.,TRBV11-2,TGTGCCAGCAGCTTAGGCCCGGGTCCCTACGAGCAGTACTTC,CASSLGPGPYEQYF
.,TRBJ2-7,TRBD1,TRBV27,TGTGCCAGCAGCTTGACTTGGGGACAGAACTACGAGCAGTACTTC,CASSLTWGQNYEQYF
.,TRBJ2-3,TRBD2,TRBV5-4,TGTGCCAGCAGGGAGGGACTAGCGGGAGTCGGTACGCAGTATTTT,CASREGLAGVGTQYF
few,TRBJ2-7,.,TRBV28,TGTGCCAGCAGTCAGCGGTACGAGCAGTACTTC,CASSQRYEQYF
.,TRBJ1-3,.,TRBV29-1,TGCAGCGTTGTTTCGGTCTCTGGAAACACCATATATTTT,CSVVSVSGNTIYF
.,TRBJ2-7,.,TRBV5-1,TGCGCCAGCAGCTTGGTAGCGATCGGATCCCGCGAGCAGTACTTC,CASSLVAIGSREQYF
few,TRBJ2-7,TRBD2,TRBV29-1,TGCAGCGTAGCCCCGGGACTAGCGGGAGTATACGAGCAGTACTTC,CSVAPGLAGVYEQYF
.,TRBJ1-2,TRBD1,TRBV28,TGTGCCAGCAACTCTTGGGACAGCCTCTATGGCTACACCTTC,CASNSWDSLYGYTF
.,TRBJ1-2,.,TRBV25-1,TGTGCCAGCAGTGACACTCCCATTGGCTACACCTTC,CASSDTPIGYTF
.,TRBJ2-3,TRBD2,TRBV30,TGTGCCTGGAGACTAGCGGGAGGTCAAGATACGCAGTATTTT,CAWRLAGGQDTQYF
.,TRBJ2-1,.,TRBV6-5,TGTGCCAGCAGTTACGGGGGGAGCTCCTACAATGAGCAGTTCTTC,CASSYGGSSYNEQFF
.,TRBJ1-2,.,TRBV5-1,TGCGCCAGCAGCTTGAAGGGGTACTATGGCTACACCTTC,CASSLKGYYGYTF
.,TRBJ2-7,.,TRBV28,TGTGCCAGCAGTTTATCTAGATTACACTACGAGCAGTACTTC,CASSLSRLHYEQYF
.,TRBJ2-2,.,TRBV18,TGTGCCAGCTCCCAGACCGGTTCTAGGTCCGGGGAGCTGTTTTTT,CASSQTGSRSGELFF
few,TRBJ2-1,TRBD2,TRBV14,TGTGCCAGCAGCCCCCCGCGTGGGGGGGTACGCAATGAGCAGTTCTTC,CASSPPRGGVRNEQFF
.,TRBJ1-2,.,TRBV30,TGTGCCTGGACAGGACATCTTTTCTATGGCTACACCTTC,CAWTGHLFYGYTF
.,TRBJ1-2,.,TRBV18,TGTGCCAGCTCACCCTCGGACACCTATGGCTACACCTTC,CASSPSDTYGYTF
.,TRBJ1-1,.,TRBV28,TGTGCCAGCAGTGAACTGACAGGAGGTGCTGAAGCTTTCTTT,CASSELTGGAEAFF
few,TRBJ2-3,.,TRBV19,TGTGCCAGTAGTATAGGTGGGGGGAGCACAGATACGCAGTATTTT,CASSIGGGSTDTQYF
medium-sized,TRBJ1-1,.,TRBV12-5,TGTGCTAGTGCCTTTCTCGGGACTTTGAACACTGAAGCTTTCTTT,CASAFLGTLNTEAFF
few,TRBJ2-1,TRBD2,TRBV27,TGTGCCAGCAGTATTTCTAGCGGGAGTGTCCATGAGCAGTTCTTC,CASSISSGSVHEQFF
.,TRBJ2-5,.,TRBV30,TGTGCCTTCCTGCAGGGGAACTCAGGAGCAGAGACCCAGTACTTC,CAFLQGNSGAETQYF